This TCR beta chain was documented in a study of shared T cell receptors in the human thymus. There are 17 residues in the CDR3. Germline CDR1 is MDHEN and CDR2 is SYDVKM. Trimming cost V 4 bases and J 5 bases; bases outside gene matches: 12. Measured with immunoSEQ multiplex PCR; TCRdb has only the in-frame clones, and not every one. The sample shows hundreds of thousands of clones, roughly 86% of them seen only once. This clone has only a few counts. This same sample was also taken into another study, of human thymus T cells. That paper states: Thymus was obtained from resections taken during corrective heart surgery. An apparent bias in V and J gene usage was seen in thymic and blood repertoires.

The TCR was taken from a boy in the first two years of life with a congenital heart defect. V is TRBV28 and J is TRBJ2-5; 11 positions match TRBD2. Material: thymocytes. The CDR3 here is CASSSHTSGGQGETQYF. DNA of the CDR3: TGTGCCAGCAGTTCTCATACTAGCGGGGGCCAGGGGGAGACCCAGTACTTC.